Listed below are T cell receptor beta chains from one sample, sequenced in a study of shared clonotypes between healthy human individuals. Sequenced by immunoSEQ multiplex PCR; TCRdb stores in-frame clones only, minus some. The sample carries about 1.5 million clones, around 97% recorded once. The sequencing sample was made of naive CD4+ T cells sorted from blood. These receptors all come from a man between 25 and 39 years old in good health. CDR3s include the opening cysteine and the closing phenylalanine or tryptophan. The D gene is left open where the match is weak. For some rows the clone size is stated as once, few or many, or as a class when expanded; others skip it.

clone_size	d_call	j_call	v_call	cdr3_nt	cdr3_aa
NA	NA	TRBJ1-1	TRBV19	TGTGCCAGCAGCCCAGGCTATGAAGCTTTCTTT	CASSPGYEAFF
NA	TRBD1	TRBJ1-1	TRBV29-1	TGCAGCGCCCGGACAGGGTTGGGAAACACTGAAGCTTTCTTT	CSARTGLGNTEAFF
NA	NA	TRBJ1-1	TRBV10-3	TGTGCCATCAGTGGGGTCAGCGGGGTGAACACTGAAGCTTTCTTT	CAISGVSGVNTEAFF
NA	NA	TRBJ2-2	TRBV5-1	TGCGCCAGCAGCCCAACGCGGGACACCGGGGAGCTGTTTTTT	CASSPTRDTGELFF
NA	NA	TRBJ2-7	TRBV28	TGTGCCAGCAGTCCCGGGGGGACAGTTCGGGGCGAGCAGTACTTC	CASSPGGTVRGEQYF
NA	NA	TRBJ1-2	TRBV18	TGTGCCAGCTCACCACCGAACCGCGCTAACTATGGCTACACCTTC	CASSPPNRANYGYTF
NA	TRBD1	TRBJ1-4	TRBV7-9	TGTGCCAGCAGCTTACGGACAGGGAGTGATGAAAAACTGTTTTTT	CASSLRTGSDEKLFF
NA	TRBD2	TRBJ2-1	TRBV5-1	TGCGCCAGCAGCTTACCGGGACTAGCGGGGGGTATCAATGAGCAGTTCTTC	CASSLPGLAGGINEQFF
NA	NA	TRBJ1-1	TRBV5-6	TGTGCCAGCAGCTTTATCCTCACAGGGACCACTGAAGCTTTCTTT	CASSFILTGTTEAFF
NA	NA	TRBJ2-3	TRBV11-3	TGTGCCAGCAGCCATCAGCGGTTCACAGATACGCAGTATTTT	CASSHQRFTDTQYF
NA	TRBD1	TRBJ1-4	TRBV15	TGTGCCACCAGCAGGGACAGGGTGACTAATGAAAAACTGTTTTTT	CATSRDRVTNEKLFF
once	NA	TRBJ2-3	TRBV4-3	TGCGCCAGCAGCCTCGGTCTTCAGGACAGCACAGATACGCAGTATTTT	CASSLGLQDSTDTQYF
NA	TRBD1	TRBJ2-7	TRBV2	TGTGCCAGCAGGGAGGGACAGGGGAGGCACGAGCAGTACTTC	CASREGQGRHEQYF
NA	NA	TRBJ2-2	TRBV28	TGTGCCAGCAGGCGTGTTGTCACCGGGGAGCTGTTTTTT	CASRRVVTGELFF
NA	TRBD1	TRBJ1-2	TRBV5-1	TGCGCCAGCAGCCTTCAAGGGACAGGCCCTATCCTCAAGACCTATGGCTACACCTTC	CASSLQGTGPILKTYGYTF
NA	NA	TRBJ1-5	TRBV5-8	TGTGCCAGCAGCCGGCTTCGGGGTGTGGATCAGCCCCAGCATTTT	CASSRLRGVDQPQHF
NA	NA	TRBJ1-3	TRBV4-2	TGTGCCAGCAGCCAGCAGGGACACTCTGGAAACACCATATATTTT	CASSQQGHSGNTIYF
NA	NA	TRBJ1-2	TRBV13	TGTGCCAGCAGCCAGGGTGGGGAGATTGACAGGACCTATGGCTACACCTTC	CASSQGGEIDRTYGYTF
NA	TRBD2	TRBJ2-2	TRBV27	TGTGCCAGCACCCTCGGCGGGACTAGAATGTTTACCGGGGAGCTGTTTTTT	CASTLGGTRMFTGELFF
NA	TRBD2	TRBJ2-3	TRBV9	TGTGCCAGCACCAAACGGCCAGGGGGGACTAGCGACACAGATACGCAGTATTTT	CASTKRPGGTSDTDTQYF
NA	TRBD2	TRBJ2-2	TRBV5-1	TGCGCCAGCAGCGCGTGGTCTAGCGGGAAGGGGAACACCGGGGAGCTGTTTTTT	CASSAWSSGKGNTGELFF
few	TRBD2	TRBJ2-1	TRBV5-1	TGCGCCAGCAGCTCGAGACTAGCGGGCTCTGGTGAGCAGTTCTTC	CASSSRLAGSGEQFF
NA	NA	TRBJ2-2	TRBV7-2	TGTGCCAGCAGCGGGTATTGGGACACCGGGGAGCTGTTTTTT	CASSGYWDTGELFF
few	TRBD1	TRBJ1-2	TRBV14	TGTGCCAGCAGCCAAGCGTCACAGGGGGCTGGCTACACCTTC	CASSQASQGAGYTF
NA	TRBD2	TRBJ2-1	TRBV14	TGTGCCAGCAGCCAACGGACTAGCGGGAGGACCCATGAGCAGTTCTTC	CASSQRTSGRTHEQFF
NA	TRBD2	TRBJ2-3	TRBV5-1	TGCGCCAGCAGCCCGTCCAGCGGGAGGGTTATAGATACGCAGTATTTT	CASSPSSGRVIDTQYF
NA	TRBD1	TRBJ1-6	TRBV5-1	TGCGCCAGCAGAACCGGACAGGGGGTTGATAATTCACCCCTCCACTTT	CASRTGQGVDNSPLHF
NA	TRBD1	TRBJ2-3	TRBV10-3	TGTGCCATCAGGGGGACAGCTCCTAGCACAGATACGCAGTATTTT	CAIRGTAPSTDTQYF
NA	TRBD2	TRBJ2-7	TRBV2	TGTGCCAGCAGTGAAGCGTTGGGGACTAGCGGCTACGAGCAGTACTTC	CASSEALGTSGYEQYF
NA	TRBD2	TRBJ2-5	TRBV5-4	TGTGCCAGCAGCCGGACTAGCGGGGAGACCCAGTACTTC	CASSRTSGETQYF
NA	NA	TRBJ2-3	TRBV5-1	TGCGCCAGCAGTAAGACTGTCACAGATACGCAGTATTTT	CASSKTVTDTQYF
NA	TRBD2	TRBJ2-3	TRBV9	TGTGCCAGCAGCTCGCGCGGGAGCTCAGATACGCAGTATTTT	CASSSRGSSDTQYF
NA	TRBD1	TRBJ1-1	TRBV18	TGTGCCAGCTCACCTGACAGGGGACGCACTGAAGCTTTCTTT	CASSPDRGRTEAFF
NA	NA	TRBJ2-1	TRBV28	TGTGCCAGCACCCTAGGGGGAGGGCCCTACTACAATGAGCAGTTCTTC	CASTLGGGPYYNEQFF
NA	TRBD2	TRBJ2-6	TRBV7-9	TGTGCCAGCAGCTTAGGGCTTAGCGGGGGTTCATGGGCCAACGTCCTGACTTTC	CASSLGLSGGSWANVLTF
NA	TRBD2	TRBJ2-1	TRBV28	TGTGCCAGCAGCGAATGGGCTAGCGGGAGGAATGAGCAGTTCTTC	CASSEWASGRNEQFF
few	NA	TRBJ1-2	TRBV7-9	TGTGCCAGCAGCTTAGCGCGACAGGCCCACTATGGCTACACCTTC	CASSLARQAHYGYTF
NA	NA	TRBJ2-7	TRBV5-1	TGCGCCAGCAGCTTGAAGGGCCCCGGAACCTACGAGCAGTACTTC	CASSLKGPGTYEQYF
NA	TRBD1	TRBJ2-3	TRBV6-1	TGTGCCAGCAGGGACAGGGTCGGGCCTACGCAGTATTTT	CASRDRVGPTQYF
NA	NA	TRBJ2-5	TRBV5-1	TGCGCCAGCAGCCCACCCGGGACGGTCCAAGAGACCCAGTACTTC	CASSPPGTVQETQYF
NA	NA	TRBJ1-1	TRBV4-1	TGCGCCAGCAGCCAAAGGTACCGCGGGAGGAACACTGAAGCTTTCTTT	CASSQRYRGRNTEAFF
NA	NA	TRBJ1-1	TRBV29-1	TGCAGCGTTGAGGTCAGGGGTATGAACACTGAAGCTTTCTTT	CSVEVRGMNTEAFF
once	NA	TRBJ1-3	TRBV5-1	TGCGCCAGCAGCCCTGACGGAGTCTCTGGAAACACCATATATTTT	CASSPDGVSGNTIYF
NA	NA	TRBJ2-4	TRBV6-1	TGTGCCAGCAGTGATCGCGGGAAAACAAACATTCAGTACTTC	CASSDRGKTNIQYF